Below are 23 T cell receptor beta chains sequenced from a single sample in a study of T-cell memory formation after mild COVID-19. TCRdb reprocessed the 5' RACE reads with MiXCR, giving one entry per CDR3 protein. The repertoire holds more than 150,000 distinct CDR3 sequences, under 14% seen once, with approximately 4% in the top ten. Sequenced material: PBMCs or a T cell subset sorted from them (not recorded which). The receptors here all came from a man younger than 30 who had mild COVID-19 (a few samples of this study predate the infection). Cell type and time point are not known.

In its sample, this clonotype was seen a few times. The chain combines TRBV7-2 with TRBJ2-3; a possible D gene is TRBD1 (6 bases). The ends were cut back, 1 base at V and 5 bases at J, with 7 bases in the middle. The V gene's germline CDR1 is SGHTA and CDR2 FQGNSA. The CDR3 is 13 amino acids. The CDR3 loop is CASSLDRVDTQYF. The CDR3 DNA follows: TGTGCCAGCAGCTTAGACAGGGTAGATACGCAGTATTTT.

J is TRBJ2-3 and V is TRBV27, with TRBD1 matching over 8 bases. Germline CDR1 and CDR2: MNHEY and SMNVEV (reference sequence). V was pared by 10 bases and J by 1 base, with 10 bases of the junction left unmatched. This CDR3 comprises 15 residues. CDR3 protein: CATFFRGRGTDTQYF. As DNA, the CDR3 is TGTGCCACTTTCTTCAGGGGGCGGGGCACAGATACGCAGTATTTT.

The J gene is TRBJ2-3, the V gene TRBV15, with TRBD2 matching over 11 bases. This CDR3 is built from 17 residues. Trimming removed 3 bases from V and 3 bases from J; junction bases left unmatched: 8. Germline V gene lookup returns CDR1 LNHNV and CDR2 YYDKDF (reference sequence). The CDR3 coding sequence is TGTGCCACCAGCAGGGATTATAGCGGGGGGGTTACAGATACGCAGTATTTT. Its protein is CATSRDYSGGVTDTQYF.

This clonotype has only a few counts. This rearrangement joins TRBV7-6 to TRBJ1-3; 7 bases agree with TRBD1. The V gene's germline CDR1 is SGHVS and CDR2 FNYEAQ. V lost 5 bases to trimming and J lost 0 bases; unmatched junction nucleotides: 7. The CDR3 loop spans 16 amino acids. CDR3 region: CASSPYRGISGNTIYF. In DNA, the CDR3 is TGTGCCAGCAGCCCATACAGGGGTATCTCTGGAAACACCATATATTTT.

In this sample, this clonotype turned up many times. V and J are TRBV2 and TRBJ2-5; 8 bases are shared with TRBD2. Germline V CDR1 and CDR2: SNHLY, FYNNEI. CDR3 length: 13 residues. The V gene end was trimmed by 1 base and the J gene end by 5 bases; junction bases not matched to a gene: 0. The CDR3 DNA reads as TGTGCCAGCAGTGAAGAGCGGGGGGAGACCCAGTACTTC. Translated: CASSEERGETQYF.

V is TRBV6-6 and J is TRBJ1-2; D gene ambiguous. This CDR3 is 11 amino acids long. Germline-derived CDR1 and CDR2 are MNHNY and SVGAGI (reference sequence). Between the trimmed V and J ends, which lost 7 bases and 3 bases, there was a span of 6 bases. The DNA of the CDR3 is TGTGCCAGCACCACGGACTATGGCTACACCTTC. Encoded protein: CASTTDYGYTF.

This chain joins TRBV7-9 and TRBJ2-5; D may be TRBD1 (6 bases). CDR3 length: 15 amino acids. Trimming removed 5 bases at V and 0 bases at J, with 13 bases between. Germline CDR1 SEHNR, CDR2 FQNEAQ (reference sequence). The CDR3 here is CASSLRGQHQETQYF. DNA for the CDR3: TGTGCCAGCAGCCTACGCGGACAGCACCAAGAGACCCAGTACTTC.

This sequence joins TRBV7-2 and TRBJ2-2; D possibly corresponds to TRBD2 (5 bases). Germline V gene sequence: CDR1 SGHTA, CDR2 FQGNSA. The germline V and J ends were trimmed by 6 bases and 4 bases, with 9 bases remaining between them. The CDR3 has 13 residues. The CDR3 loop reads CASRFGVTGELFF. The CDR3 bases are TGTGCCAGCAGATTCGGGGTCACCGGGGAGCTGTTTTTT. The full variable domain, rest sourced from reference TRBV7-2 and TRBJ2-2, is GAGVSQSPSNKVTEKGKDVELRCDPISGHTALYWYRQSLGQGLEFLIYFQGNSAPDKSGLPSDRFSAERTGGSVSTLTIQRTQQEDSAVYLCASRFGVTGELFFGEGSRLTVL.

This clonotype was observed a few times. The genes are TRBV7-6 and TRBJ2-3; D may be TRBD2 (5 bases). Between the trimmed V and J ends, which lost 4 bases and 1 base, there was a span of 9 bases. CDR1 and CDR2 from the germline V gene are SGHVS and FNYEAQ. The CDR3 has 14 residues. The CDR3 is CASSSLERTDTQYF. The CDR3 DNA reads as TGTGCCAGCAGCTCACTAGAGCGCACAGATACGCAGTATTTT. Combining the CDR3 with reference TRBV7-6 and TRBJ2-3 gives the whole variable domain GAGVSQSPRYKVTKRGQDVALRCDPISGHVSLYWYRQALGQGPEFLTYFNYEAQQDKSGLPNDRFSAERPEGSISTLTIQRTEQRDSAMYRCASSSLERTDTQYFGPGTRLTVL.

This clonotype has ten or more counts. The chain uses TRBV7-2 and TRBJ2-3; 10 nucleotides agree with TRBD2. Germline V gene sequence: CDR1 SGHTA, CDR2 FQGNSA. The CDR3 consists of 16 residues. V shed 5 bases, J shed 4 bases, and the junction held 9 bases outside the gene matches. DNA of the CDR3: TGTGCCAGCAGCCGAGCTAGCGGGGGAGGGGCAGATACGCAGTATTTT. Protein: CASSRASGGGADTQYF.

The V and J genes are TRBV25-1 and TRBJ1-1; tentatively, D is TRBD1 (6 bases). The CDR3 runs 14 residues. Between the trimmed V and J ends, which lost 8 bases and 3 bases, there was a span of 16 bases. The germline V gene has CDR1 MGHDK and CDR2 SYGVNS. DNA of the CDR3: TGTGCCAGCTCCACGGGGGGCTCCTACACTGAAGCTTTCTTT. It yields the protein CASSTGGSYTEAFF.

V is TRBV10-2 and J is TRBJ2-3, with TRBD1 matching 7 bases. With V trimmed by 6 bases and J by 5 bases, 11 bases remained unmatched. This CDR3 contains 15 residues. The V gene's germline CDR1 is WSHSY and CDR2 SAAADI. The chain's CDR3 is CASSLAGTDEDTQYF. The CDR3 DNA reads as TGCGCCAGCAGCCTCGCCGGGACAGACGAAGATACGCAGTATTTT.

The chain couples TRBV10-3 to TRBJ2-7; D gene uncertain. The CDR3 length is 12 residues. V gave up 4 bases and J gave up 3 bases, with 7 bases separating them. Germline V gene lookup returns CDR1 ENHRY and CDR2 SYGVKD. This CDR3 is CAISGNSYEQYV. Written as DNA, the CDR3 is TGTGCCATCAGTGGAAACAGCTACGAGCAGTACGTC.

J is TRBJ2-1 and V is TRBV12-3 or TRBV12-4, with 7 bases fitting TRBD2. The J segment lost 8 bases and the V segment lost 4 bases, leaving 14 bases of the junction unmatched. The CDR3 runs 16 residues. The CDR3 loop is CASSSGEGLEMYEQFF. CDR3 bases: TGTGCCAGCAGTTCGGGGGAGGGGCTAGAGATGTATGAGCAGTTCTTC.

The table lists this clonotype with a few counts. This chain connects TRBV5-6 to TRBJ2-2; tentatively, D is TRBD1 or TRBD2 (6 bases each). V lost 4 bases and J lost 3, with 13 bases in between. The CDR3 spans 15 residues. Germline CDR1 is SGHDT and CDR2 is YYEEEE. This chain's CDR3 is CASSPEGGYTGELFF. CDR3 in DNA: TGTGCCAGCAGCCCTGAAGGGGGGTACACCGGGGAGCTGTTTTTT.

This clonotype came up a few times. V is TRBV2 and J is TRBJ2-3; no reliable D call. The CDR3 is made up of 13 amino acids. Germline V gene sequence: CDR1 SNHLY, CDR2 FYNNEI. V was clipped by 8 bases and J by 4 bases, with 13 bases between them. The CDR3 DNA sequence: TGTGCCAGCCTCCTCGGCGCGGCAGATACGCAGTATTTT. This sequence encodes CASLLGAADTQYF.

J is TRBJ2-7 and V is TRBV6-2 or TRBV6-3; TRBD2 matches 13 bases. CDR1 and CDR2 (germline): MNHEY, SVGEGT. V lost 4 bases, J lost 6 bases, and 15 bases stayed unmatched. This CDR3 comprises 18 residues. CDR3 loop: CASSSWTSGGRRAGEQYF. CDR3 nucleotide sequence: TGTGCCAGCAGTTCCTGGACTAGCGGGGGCCGAAGAGCAGGCGAGCAGTACTTC.

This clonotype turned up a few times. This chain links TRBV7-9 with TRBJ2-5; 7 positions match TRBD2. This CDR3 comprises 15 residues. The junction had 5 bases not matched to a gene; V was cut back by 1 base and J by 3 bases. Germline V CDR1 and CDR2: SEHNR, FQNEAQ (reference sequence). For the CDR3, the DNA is TGTGCCAGCAGCTTAGGGGCTAGCGGTGAAGAGACCCAGTACTTC. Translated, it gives CASSLGASGEETQYF.

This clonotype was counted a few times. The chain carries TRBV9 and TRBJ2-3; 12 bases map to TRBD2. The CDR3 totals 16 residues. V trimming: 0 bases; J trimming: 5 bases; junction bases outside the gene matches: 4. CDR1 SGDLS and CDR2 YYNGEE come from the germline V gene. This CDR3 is CASSVGLAGDVDTQYF. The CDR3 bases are TGTGCCAGCAGCGTAGGACTAGCGGGGGATGTAGATACGCAGTATTTT.

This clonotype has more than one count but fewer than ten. The CDR3 DNA sequence: TGTGCCATCAGTCTAGCGGGGGGCCGCCAAGAGACCCAGTACTTC. As protein: CAISLAGGRQETQYF. The rearrangement joins TRBV10-3 to TRBJ2-5, with TRBD2 matching over 11 bases. The length of the CDR3 is 15 residues. Looked up from germline, CDR1 is ENHRY and CDR2 is SYGVKD. Trimming cost V 5 bases and J 1 base; bases outside gene matches: 3.

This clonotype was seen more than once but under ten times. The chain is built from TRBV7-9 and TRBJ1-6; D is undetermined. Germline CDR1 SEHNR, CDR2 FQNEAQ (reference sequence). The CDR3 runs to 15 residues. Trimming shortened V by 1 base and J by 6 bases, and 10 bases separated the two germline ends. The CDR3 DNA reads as TGTGCCAGCAGCTTAGGACGGGGTCCTAATTCACCCCTCCACTTT. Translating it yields CASSLGRGPNSPLHF.

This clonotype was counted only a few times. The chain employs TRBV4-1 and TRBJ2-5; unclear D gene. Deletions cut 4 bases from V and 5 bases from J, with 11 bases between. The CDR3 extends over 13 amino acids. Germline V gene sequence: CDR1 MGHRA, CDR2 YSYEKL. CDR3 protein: CASSLPSPETQYF. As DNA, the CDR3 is TGCGCCAGCAGCCTCCCCAGTCCGGAGACCCAGTACTTC.

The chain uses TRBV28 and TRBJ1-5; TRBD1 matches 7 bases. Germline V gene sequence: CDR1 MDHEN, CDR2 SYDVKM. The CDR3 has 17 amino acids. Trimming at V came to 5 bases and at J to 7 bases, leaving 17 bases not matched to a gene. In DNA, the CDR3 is TGTGCCAGCAGTCTCGGACCTAAGACAGGGATCGGACAGCCCCAGCATTTT. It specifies CASSLGPKTGIGQPQHF.